This is a list of T cell receptor beta chains from one sample in a study of cytomegalovirus exposure and HLA in healthy donors. Assay used: immunoSEQ multiplex PCR; TCRdb lists only in-frame clones, some missing. The table lists approximately 200,000 clones, 81% of them singletons. The sequencing sample was made of PBMCs. These receptors were obtained from a woman between 18 and 29 years old in good health and CMV-seropositive. The CDR3 runs from the conserved cysteine through the conserved F or W. A D gene is named only where the DNA matches it firmly. Not all rows give a size; the values are once, few, many and, for expanded clones, a class.

D gene,J gene,V gene,clone size,CDR3 protein,CDR3 DNA
NA,TRBJ1-1,TRBV2,NA,CASGRTEAFF,TGTGCCAGCGGGAGGACTGAAGCTTTCTTT
NA,TRBJ2-3,TRBV11-2,NA,CASVSPLRDTQYF,TGTGCCAGCGTTTCCCCCCTCCGGGATACGCAGTATTTT
NA,TRBJ2-5,TRBV25-1,NA,CASTGETQYF,TGTGCCAGTACGGGAGAGACCCAGTACTTC
NA,TRBJ1-5,TRBV27,NA,CASSLFGDKPQHF,TGTGCCAGCAGTTTGTTCGGGGATAAGCCCCAGCATTTT
NA,TRBJ2-5,TRBV5-1,NA,CASSLASGIQETQYF,TGCGCCAGCAGCTTGGCGTCGGGAATACAAGAGACCCAGTACTTC
TRBD2,TRBJ2-1,TRBV6-1,NA,CASTRTSWNEQFF,TGTGCCAGCACCCGGACTAGTTGGAATGAGCAGTTCTTC
NA,TRBJ1-5,TRBV6-4,once,CASRGAARDQPQHF,TGTGCCAGCAGAGGGGCGGCCAGAGATCAGCCCCAGCATTTT
NA,TRBJ1-2,TRBV28,NA,CATQPGRDYGYTF,TGTGCCACTCAGCCCGGCAGGGACTATGGCTACACCTTC
TRBD1,TRBJ1-3,TRBV11-2,NA,CASSLGQGAGNTIYF,TGTGCCAGCAGCTTGGGACAGGGTGCCGGAAACACCATATATTTT
TRBD2,TRBJ2-3,TRBV18,NA,CASSRTSRDTQYF,TGTGCCAGCTCACGGACTAGCAGAGATACGCAGTATTTT
NA,TRBJ1-2,TRBV27,NA,CASSRRGDYGYTF,TGTGCCAGCAGCCGGCGGGGTGACTATGGCTACACCTTC
NA,TRBJ2-1,TRBV7-3,NA,CASSLNGGSYNEQFF,TGTGCCAGCAGCTTAAACGGTGGCTCCTACAATGAGCAGTTCTTC
NA,TRBJ1-4,TRBV28,NA,CASSLHSREEEKLFF,TGTGCCAGCAGCCTACATAGCAGGGAGGAGGAAAAACTGTTTTTT
TRBD1,TRBJ1-1,TRBV2,NA,CASMRDRVNTEAFF,TGTGCCAGCATGAGAGACAGGGTGAACACTGAAGCTTTCTTT
TRBD2,TRBJ2-1,TRBV19,NA,CASSISAGTYNEQFF,TGTGCCAGTAGTATATCAGCGGGAACCTACAATGAGCAGTTCTTC
NA,TRBJ2-3,TRBV5-1,NA,CASSLSEDTQYF,TGCGCCAGCAGCTTGTCAGAAGATACGCAGTATTTT
TRBD2,TRBJ2-3,TRBV7-6,NA,CASSPSGGNTQYF,TGTGCCAGCAGCCCCTCGGGGGGTAATACGCAGTATTTT
NA,TRBJ2-2,TRBV19,NA,CASSILHTGELFF,TGTGCCAGTAGTATTCTACACACCGGGGAGCTGTTTTTT
NA,TRBJ1-2,TRBV9,few,CASSAQGTNYGYTF,TGTGCCAGCAGCGCACAGGGCACTAACTATGGCTACACCTTC